This TCR beta chain was recorded in a study of shared clonotypes between healthy human individuals. In the study overall: Each donor's CD4 naive and CD4 memory cells filled three plates apiece, CD8 naive two, and CD8 memory one.

The study's findings and limits: Shared across a handful of donors were about 4.8% of the naive CD4 clonotypes.

Regarding this clone: The antigen remains undetermined.

A split of CD4+ cells into CD45RA+ naive and CD45RA-negative memory subsets was performed. The data were produced by immunoSEQ multiplex PCR, yet TCRdb's version contains in-frame clones alone and is incomplete. The sample includes about 1.5 million clones, 98% of them seen just once. The CDR3 covers 15 residues. Sequenced material: naive CD4+ T cells sorted from blood. Subset given: CD45RA+ positively selected. This receptor was obtained from a man under 40 in good health. The J gene is TRBJ1-1, the V gene TRBV21-1. TRBV21-1 is marked as a pseudogene. The CDR3 nucleotides are TGTGCCAGCAGCAAAGGTAAGACGGGAAACACTGAAGCTTTCTTT. Translation: CASSKGKTGNTEAFF.